This entry describes one TCR beta chain. TCRdb called the reads again in MiXCR, with one record for every CDR3 protein. This table has over 90,000 distinct CDR3 sequences, roughly 28% appearing once. Trimming left V 4 bases short and J 3 bases short, with 16 bases between. This CDR3 contains 15 residues. The sample is drawn from a study of type 1 regulatory T cells. Across the study: T-allo10 is a Tr1-enriched, alloantigen-specific CD4 T cell product made in vitro.

This sequence originates from a human donor in good health. The sequenced sample was CD4+ T cells, either the whole sample or a sorted fraction (not recorded which). The genes are TRBV12-3 or TRBV12-4 and TRBJ2-7; tentatively, D is TRBD1 or TRBD2 (5 bases each). This chain's CDR3 is CASSSPGRNIYEQYF. In DNA form, the CDR3 reads TGTGCCAGCAGTTCGCCGGGACGGAATATCTACGAGCAGTACTTC.